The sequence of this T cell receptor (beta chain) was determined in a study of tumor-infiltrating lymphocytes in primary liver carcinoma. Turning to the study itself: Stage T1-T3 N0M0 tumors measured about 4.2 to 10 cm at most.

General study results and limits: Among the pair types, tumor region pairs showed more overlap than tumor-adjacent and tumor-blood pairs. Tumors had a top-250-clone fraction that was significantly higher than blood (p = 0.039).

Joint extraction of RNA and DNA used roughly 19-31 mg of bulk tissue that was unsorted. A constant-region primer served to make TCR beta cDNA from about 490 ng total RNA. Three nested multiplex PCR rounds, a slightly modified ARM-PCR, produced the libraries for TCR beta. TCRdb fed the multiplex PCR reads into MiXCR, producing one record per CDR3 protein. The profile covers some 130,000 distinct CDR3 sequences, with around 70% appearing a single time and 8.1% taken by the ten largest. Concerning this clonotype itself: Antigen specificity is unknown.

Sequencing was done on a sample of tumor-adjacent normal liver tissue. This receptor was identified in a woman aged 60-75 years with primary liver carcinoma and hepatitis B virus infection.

Here the CDR3 DNA reads TGCGCCAGCAGCCTCGGACGGTCGGACAATGAAAAACTGTTTTTT. It yields the protein CASSLGRSDNEKLFF. The V call is TRBV5-1, the J call TRBJ1-4; D gene uncertain. Germline V gene sequence: CDR1 SGHRS, CDR2 YFSETQ. Trimming took off 4 bases at V and 5 bases at J, with 15 bases between the two ends. The CDR3 extends over 15 amino acids.